Listed here is a single T cell receptor beta chain. The antigen remains undetermined. The same CDR3 is also encoded by other DNA sequences in this sample. The treatment was: some 20 received Ad26.COV2.S at low or high dose, single or two shots; about 5 received placebo; per-sample allocation not given. All samples were drawn on day 63, counting from the first vaccine or placebo injection. Recruitment in Boston yielded a donor of adult age, 18-55 years. The source of the sample is a study of Ad26.COV2.S vaccination and SARS-CoV-2 variants. For the study at large: The study gave Ad26.COV2.S intramuscularly, once or twice 56 days apart. Study results and limitations: Responses of spike-specific T cells (both CD8+ and CD4+) reportedly showed substantial breadth after vaccination. Placebo recipients trailed vaccine recipients in spike-specific TCR breadth.

Profiled with immunoSEQ multiplex PCR; TCRdb holds only in-frame clones, not every one. The data show some 390,000 clones, about 88% seen once. The CDR3 extends over 13 amino acids. Trimming removed 6 bases from V and 1 base from J, with 10 bases in between. CDR1 SGHTA and CDR2 FQGNSA come from the germline V gene. The TCR comes from a person aged 18-65 years who received the Ad26.COV2.S COVID-19 vaccine or a placebo. This specimen consisted of peripheral blood, obtained in a trial of Ad26.COV2.S vaccine versus placebo. V is TRBV7-2 and J is TRBJ2-7; tentatively, D is TRBD1 (6 bases). The CDR3 DNA reads as TGTGCCAGCAGAACGACAGGATCCTACGAGCAGTACTTC. Protein: CASRTTGSYEQYF. Using reference TRBV7-2 and TRBJ2-7 for the parts outside the CDR3, the full variable domain is GAGVSQSPSNKVTEKGKDVELRCDPISGHTALYWYRQSLGQGLEFLIYFQGNSAPDKSGLPSDRFSAERTGGSVSTLTIQRTQQEDSAVYLCASRTTGSYEQYFGPGTRLTVT.